Listed below are T cell receptor beta chains from one sample, sequenced in a study of blood T cell repertoires in COVID-19. Generated by immunoSEQ multiplex PCR, the TCRdb table keeps only in-frame clones and is missing some. Altogether about 410,000 clones are present, around 89% being singletons, with the ten largest covering about 1.6%. The specimen sequenced was peripheral blood. The receptor set was obtained from a woman aged 35 to 49 with COVID-19, enrolled during active disease. CDR3s include the opening cysteine and the closing phenylalanine or tryptophan. Fields, in order: V gene, J gene, D gene, clone size, CDR3 protein, CDR3 DNA. A D gene is named only where the DNA matches it firmly. Only some rows state a clone size, as once, few, many or a class for expanded clones.

v_gene: TRBV28; j_gene: TRBJ1-5; d_gene: -; abundance: -; CDR3aa: CASSLSGGIKQPQHF; CDR3nt: TGTGCCAGCAGTTTATCAGGAGGGATCAAGCAGCCCCAGCATTTT
v_gene: TRBV7-9; j_gene: TRBJ2-3; d_gene: -; abundance: -; CDR3aa: CASSQGLPTDTQYF; CDR3nt: TGTGCCAGCAGCCAGGGACTTCCCACAGATACGCAGTATTTT
v_gene: TRBV5-1; j_gene: TRBJ1-1; d_gene: TRBD1; abundance: -; CDR3aa: CASSPLGQGAFGAEAFF; CDR3nt: TGCGCCAGCAGCCCCCTGGGACAGGGAGCTTTTGGCGCTGAAGCTTTCTTT
v_gene: TRBV9; j_gene: TRBJ2-1; d_gene: -; abundance: -; CDR3aa: CASSPRVGSYNEQFF; CDR3nt: TGTGCCAGCAGCCCGCGGGTGGGCTCCTACAATGAGCAGTTCTTC
v_gene: TRBV24-1; j_gene: TRBJ1-5; d_gene: -; abundance: -; CDR3aa: CATSDCWSSQPQHF; CDR3nt: TGTGCCACCAGTGATTGTTGGTCTAGTCAGCCCCAGCATTTT
v_gene: TRBV6-5; j_gene: TRBJ1-1; d_gene: -; abundance: -; CDR3aa: CASRPTGGTEAFF; CDR3nt: TGTGCCAGCAGGCCCACCGGGGGGACTGAAGCTTTCTTT
v_gene: TRBV30; j_gene: TRBJ1-3; d_gene: -; abundance: -; CDR3aa: CAWITGNTIYF; CDR3nt: TGTGCCTGGATTACTGGAAACACCATATATTTT
v_gene: TRBV11-3; j_gene: TRBJ1-1; d_gene: TRBD1; abundance: -; CDR3aa: CASSPGTGVNTEAFF; CDR3nt: TGTGCCAGCAGCCCTGGGACAGGGGTGAACACTGAAGCTTTCTTT
v_gene: TRBV5-6; j_gene: TRBJ1-1; d_gene: TRBD1; abundance: -; CDR3aa: CASSFVDRFYTEAFF; CDR3nt: TGTGCCAGCAGCTTCGTGGACAGGTTTTACACTGAAGCTTTCTTT
v_gene: TRBV3-1/TRBV3-2; j_gene: TRBJ2-1; d_gene: -; abundance: -; CDR3aa: CASSLYDNEQFF; CDR3nt: TGTGCCAGCAGCCTCTACGACAATGAGCAGTTCTTC
v_gene: TRBV9; j_gene: TRBJ1-1; d_gene: -; abundance: -; CDR3aa: CASSVDHKRKAFF; CDR3nt: TGTGCCAGCAGCGTAGATCACAAACGAAAAGCTTTCTTT
v_gene: TRBV7-7; j_gene: TRBJ2-1; d_gene: TRBD2; abundance: -; CDR3aa: CASSSYSGSLPVEQFF; CDR3nt: TGTGCTAGCAGCTCTTATAGCGGGAGTCTGCCGGTAGAGCAGTTCTTC
v_gene: TRBV23-1; j_gene: TRBJ2-7; d_gene: -; abundance: once; CDR3aa: CASSQSSRVAYEQYF; CDR3nt: TGCGCCAGCAGTCAATCCTCCAGGGTAGCCTACGAGCAGTACTTC
v_gene: TRBV27; j_gene: TRBJ1-6; d_gene: -; abundance: -; CDR3aa: CASSFIDSQNSPLHF; CDR3nt: TGTGCCAGCAGTTTCATAGACAGTCAAAATTCACCCCTCCACTTT
v_gene: TRBV7-5; j_gene: TRBJ1-4; d_gene: -; abundance: -; CDR3aa: CARSFHRGLMCEKLFF; CDR3nt: TGTGCCAGAAGCTTTCACAGGGGGCTAATGTGTGAAAAACTGTTTTTT
v_gene: TRBV7-2; j_gene: TRBJ1-2; d_gene: TRBD1; abundance: -; CDR3aa: CASSLVWTGLGGGYTF; CDR3nt: TGTGCCAGCAGCTTAGTGTGGACAGGGTTGGGGGGAGGCTACACCTTC